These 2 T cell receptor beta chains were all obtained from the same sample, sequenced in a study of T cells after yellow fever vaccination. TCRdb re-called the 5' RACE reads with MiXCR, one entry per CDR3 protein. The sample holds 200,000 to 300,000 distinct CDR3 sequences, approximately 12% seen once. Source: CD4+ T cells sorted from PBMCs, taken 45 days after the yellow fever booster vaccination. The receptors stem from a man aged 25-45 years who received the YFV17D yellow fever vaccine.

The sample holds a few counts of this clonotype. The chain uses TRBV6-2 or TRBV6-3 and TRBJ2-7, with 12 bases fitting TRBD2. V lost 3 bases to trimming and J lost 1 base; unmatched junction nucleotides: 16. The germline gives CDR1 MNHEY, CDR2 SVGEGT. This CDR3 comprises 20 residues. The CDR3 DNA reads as TGTGCCAGCAGTTATAGAAGACTAGCGGGAGCCCATAGAGTTTCCTACGAGCAGTACTTC. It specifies CASSYRRLAGAHRVSYEQYF.

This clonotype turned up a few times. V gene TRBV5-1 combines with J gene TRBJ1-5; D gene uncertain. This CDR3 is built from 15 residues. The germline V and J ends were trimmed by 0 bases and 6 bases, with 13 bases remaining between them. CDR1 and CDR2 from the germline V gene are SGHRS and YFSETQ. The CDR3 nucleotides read TGCGCCAGCAGCTTGGCGGGGTTACAGAGTCAGCCCCAGCATTTT. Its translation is CASSLAGLQSQPQHF.